Below, 18 T cell receptor beta chains from the same sample are listed, as sequenced in a study of shared clonotypes between healthy human individuals. Clones were read by immunoSEQ multiplex PCR, and TCRdb kept only the in-frame ones, dropping some. The data hold 300,000 to 400,000 clones, with 70% to 75% observed a single time. Sequencing was carried out using memory CD4+ T cells sorted from blood. Subset here: CD45RA-negative fraction. The receptors stem from a man aged 30-40 years in good health.

In this sample, this clone turned up once. V usage is TRBV6-1 and J usage is TRBJ2-2; TRBD2 agrees at 10 bases. V was clipped by 10 bases and J by 5 bases; unmatched bases: 7. The CDR3 is 14 residues long. Germline assignment: CDR1 MNHNS and CDR2 SASEGT. The chain's CDR3 is CATSSGSETGELFF. CDR3 nucleotides: TGTGCCACCTCTAGCGGGAGCGAGACCGGGGAGCTGTTTTTT.

This sequence joins TRBV4-2 and TRBJ1-1; D is ambiguous. Germline values: CDR1 LGHNA, CDR2 YNFKEQ. There are 15 residues in the CDR3. The ends were cut back, 0 bases at V and 1 base at J, with 9 bases in the middle. The CDR3 sequence is CASSQEPRTNTEAFF. CDR3 nucleotides: TGTGCCAGCAGCCAAGAACCCAGGACGAACACTGAAGCTTTCTTT.

V and J are TRBV19 and TRBJ2-7, with unresolved D. This CDR3 has 15 amino acids. V was trimmed by 2 bases and J by 1 base, leaving 12 bases between them. Germline V gene data show CDR1 as LNHDA and CDR2 as SQIVND (reference sequence). CDR3 nucleotide sequence: TGTGCCAGTAGTATATCTCTCGCGGCTTCCTACGAGCAGTACTTC. As protein: CASSISLAASYEQYF.

This clone was observed a handful of times. V and J are TRBV27 and TRBJ2-1, with D maybe TRBD2 (6 bases). Looked up from germline, CDR1 is MNHEY and CDR2 is SMNVEV (reference sequence). The CDR3 spans 14 residues. The V and J ends lost 8 bases and 3 bases respectively, with 14 bases between them. CDR3 region: CASQSGGIYNEQFF. In nucleotides, the CDR3 is TGTGCCAGCCAATCTGGCGGGATCTACAATGAGCAGTTCTTC.

The chain recombines TRBV5-4 with TRBJ2-3, with D perhaps matching TRBD2 (5 bases). The CDR3 totals 13 residues. The V and J ends lost 7 bases and 0 bases respectively, with 9 bases between them. Looked up from germline, CDR1 is SGHNT and CDR2 is YYREEE (reference sequence). CDR3 in DNA: TGTGCCAGCTCCACGGGGAGCACAGATACGCAGTATTTT. Its protein is CASSTGSTDTQYF.

The gene calls are TRBV5-4 and TRBJ2-7; D unclear. Germline CDR1 SGHNT, CDR2 YYREEE (reference sequence). The germline V and J ends were trimmed by 0 bases and 1 base, with 8 bases remaining between them. The CDR3 length is 14 residues. CDR3 bases: TGTGCCAGCAGCTTGGTTGGCGGATCCTACGAGCAGTACTTC. Amino acids: CASSLVGGSYEQYF.

The J gene is TRBJ2-7, the V gene TRBV5-6; D ambiguous. The germline gives CDR1 SGHDT, CDR2 YYEEEE. The CDR3 spans 15 residues. The V gene lost 3 bases and the J gene lost 3 bases, with 16 bases spanning the gap. CDR3 DNA sequence: TGTGCCAGCAGCTCCCGGTGGGATACTAACTACGAGCAGTACTTC. It specifies CASSSRWDTNYEQYF.

The rearrangement uses TRBV7-8 and TRBJ2-1; 10 bases are a match to TRBD1. V lost 5 bases and J lost 7; bases outside the gene matches: 8. CDR1 SGHVS and CDR2 FQNEAQ come from the germline V gene. The CDR3 covers 15 residues. CDR3 bases: TGTGCCAGCAGCCCCGGACAGGGGGGTAAAAATGAGCAGTTCTTC. Encoded protein: CASSPGQGGKNEQFF.

This clone was counted only a few times. V is TRBV4-2 and J is TRBJ1-1; D is unresolved. V was clipped by 0 bases and J by 1 base, with 15 bases between them. The length of the CDR3 is 17 residues. The germline V gene encodes CDR1 LGHNA and CDR2 YNFKEQ. The CDR3 sequence is CASSQEAGRTANTEAFF. CDR3 in DNA: TGTGCCAGCAGCCAAGAGGCAGGAAGGACGGCGAACACTGAAGCTTTCTTT.

The rearrangement links TRBV7-2 to TRBJ2-7; D remains ambiguous. The germline CDR1 and CDR2 sequences are SGHTA and FQGNSA. This CDR3 is 12 amino acids long. V lost 5 bases and J lost 9, with 14 bases in between. CDR3 sequence (DNA): TGTGCCAGCAGCCACGGGCCTGCCGGGCAGTACTTC. It specifies CASSHGPAGQYF.

The genes are TRBV11-2 and TRBJ1-4; D gene unclear. Germline values: CDR1 SGHAT, CDR2 FQNNGV. Trimming removed 3 bases from V and 8 bases from J, with 4 bases in between. The CDR3 consists of 11 residues. The CDR3 loop reads CASSFHEKLFF. Here the CDR3 DNA reads TGTGCCAGCAGCTTTCACGAAAAACTGTTTTTT.

The chain joins TRBV27 to TRBJ1-1; 8 positions match TRBD1. The CDR3 length is 17 residues. The germline CDR1 and CDR2 sequences are MNHEY and SMNVEV (reference sequence). Germline trimming cut 2 bases from V and 6 bases from J; bases unmatched to any gene: 14. This CDR3 is CASSLGHPGGAGAEAFF. In DNA, the CDR3 is TGTGCCAGCAGTTTAGGGCATCCAGGGGGCGCAGGAGCTGAAGCTTTCTTT.

The chain is built from TRBV4-1 and TRBJ2-5, with 10 bases aligning to TRBD1. Germline V gene lookup returns CDR1 MGHRA and CDR2 YSYEKL. The CDR3 is made up of 16 amino acids. V shed 0 bases and J 2 bases; nucleotides not matched to a gene: 3. CDR3 amino acids: CASSQEGTGAQETQYF. For the CDR3, the DNA is TGCGCCAGCAGCCAAGAAGGGACAGGGGCACAAGAGACCCAGTACTTC.

This clone turned up a few times. The chain carries TRBV19 and TRBJ1-2, with D uncertain. The CDR3 length is 13 residues. The V and J ends lost 2 bases and 5 bases respectively, with 9 bases between them. Germline CDR1 reads LNHDA; CDR2 reads SQIVND (reference sequence). CDR3 nucleotides: TGTGCCAGTAGTATAACGAGCGAGTATGGCTACACCTTC. It translates to CASSITSEYGYTF.

V usage is TRBV9 and J usage is TRBJ2-7; D is possibly TRBD1 (6 bases). Deletions cut 2 bases from V and 3 bases from J, with 12 bases between. Germline V gene data show CDR1 as SGDLS and CDR2 as YYNGEE. This CDR3 spans 14 amino acids. CDR3 nucleotide sequence: TGTGCCAGCAGCGTGCAGGGGTCTGGCTACGAGCAGTACTTC. It is translated as CASSVQGSGYEQYF.

V gene TRBV5-4 combines with J gene TRBJ2-2; D gene uncertain. This CDR3 contains 16 residues. Germline V gene data show CDR1 as SGHNT and CDR2 as YYREEE (reference sequence). Trimming pared 4 bases from V and 2 bases from J, leaving 15 bases between. CDR3 protein: CASSPQLVHNTGELFF. CDR3 sequence (DNA): TGTGCCAGCAGCCCCCAACTGGTACATAACACCGGGGAGCTGTTTTTT.

V gene TRBV2 combines with J gene TRBJ2-7, with 8 bases matching TRBD2. Looked up from germline, CDR1 is SNHLY and CDR2 is FYNNEI. The CDR3 runs to 16 residues. The V gene end was trimmed by 6 bases and the J gene end by 5 bases; junction bases not matched to a gene: 15. CDR3 sequence reads: CASRLARGGVRDEQYF. The CDR3 region has the DNA TGTGCCAGCAGACTGGCCCGGGGGGGCGTCCGAGACGAGCAGTACTTC.

This chain joins TRBV18 and TRBJ1-3; possible D gene TRBD1, 5 bases. Trimming left V 3 bases short and J 0 bases short, with 9 bases between. The CDR3 is 15 amino acids. Germline V CDR1 and CDR2: KGHSH, LQKENI. Written as DNA, the CDR3 is TGTGCCAGCTCACCCCAGGGATCCTCTGGAAACACCATATATTTT. This sequence encodes CASSPQGSSGNTIYF.